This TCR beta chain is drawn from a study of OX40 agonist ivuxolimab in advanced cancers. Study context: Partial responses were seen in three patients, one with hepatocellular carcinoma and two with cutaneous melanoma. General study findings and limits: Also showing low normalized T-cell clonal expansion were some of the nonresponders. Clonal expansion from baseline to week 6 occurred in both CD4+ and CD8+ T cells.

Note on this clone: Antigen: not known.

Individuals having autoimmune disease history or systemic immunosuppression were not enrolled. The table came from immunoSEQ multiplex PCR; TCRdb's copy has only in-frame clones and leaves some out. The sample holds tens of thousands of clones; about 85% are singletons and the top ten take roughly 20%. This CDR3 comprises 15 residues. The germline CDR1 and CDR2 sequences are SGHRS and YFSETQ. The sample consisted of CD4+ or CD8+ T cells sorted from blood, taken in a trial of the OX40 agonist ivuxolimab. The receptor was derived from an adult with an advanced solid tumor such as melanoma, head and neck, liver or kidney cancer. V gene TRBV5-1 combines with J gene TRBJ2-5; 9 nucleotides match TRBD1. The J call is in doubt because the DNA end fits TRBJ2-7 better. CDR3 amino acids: CASSQGTGSFYEQYF. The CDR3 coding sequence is TGCGCCAGCAGCCAAGGGACAGGGAGTTTCTACGAGCAGTACTTC.